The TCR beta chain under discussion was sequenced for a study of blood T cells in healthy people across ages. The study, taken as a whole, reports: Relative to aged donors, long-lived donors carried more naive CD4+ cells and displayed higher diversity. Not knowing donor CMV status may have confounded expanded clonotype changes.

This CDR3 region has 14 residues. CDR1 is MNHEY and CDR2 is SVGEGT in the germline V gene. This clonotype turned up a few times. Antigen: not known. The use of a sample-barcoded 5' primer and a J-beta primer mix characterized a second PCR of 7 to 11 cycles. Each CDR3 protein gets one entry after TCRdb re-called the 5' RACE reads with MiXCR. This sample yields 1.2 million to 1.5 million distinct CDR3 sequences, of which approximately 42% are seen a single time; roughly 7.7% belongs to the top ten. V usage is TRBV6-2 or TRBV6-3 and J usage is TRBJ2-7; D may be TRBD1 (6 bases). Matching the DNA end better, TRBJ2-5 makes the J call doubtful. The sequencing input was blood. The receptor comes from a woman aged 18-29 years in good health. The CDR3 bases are TGTGCCAGCAGTGGGGGCGTTGGGAAGGAGACCCAGTACTTC. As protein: CASSGGVGKETQYF.